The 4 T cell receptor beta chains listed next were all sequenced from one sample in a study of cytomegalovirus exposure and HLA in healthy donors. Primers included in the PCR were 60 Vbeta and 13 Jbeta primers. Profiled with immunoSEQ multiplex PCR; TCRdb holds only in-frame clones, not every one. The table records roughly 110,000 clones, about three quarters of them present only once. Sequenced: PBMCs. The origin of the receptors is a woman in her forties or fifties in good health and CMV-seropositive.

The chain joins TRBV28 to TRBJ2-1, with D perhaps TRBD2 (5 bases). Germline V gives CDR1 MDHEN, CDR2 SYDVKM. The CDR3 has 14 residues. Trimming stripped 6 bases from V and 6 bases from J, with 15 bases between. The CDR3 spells CASRWTSSGNEQFF. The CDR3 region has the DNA TGTGCCAGCAGGTGGACTTCCTCAGGCAATGAGCAGTTCTTC. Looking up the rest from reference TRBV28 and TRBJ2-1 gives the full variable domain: DVKVTQSSRYLVKRTGEKVFLECVQDMDHENMFWYRQDPGLGLRLIYFSYDVKMKEKGDIPEGYSVSREKKERFSLILESASTNQTSMYLCASRWTSSGNEQFFGPGTRLTVL.

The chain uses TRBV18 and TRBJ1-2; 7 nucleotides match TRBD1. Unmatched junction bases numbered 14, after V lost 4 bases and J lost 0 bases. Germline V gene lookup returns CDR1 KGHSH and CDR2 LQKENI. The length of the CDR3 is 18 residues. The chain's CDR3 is CASSLFSIGTEPNYGYTF. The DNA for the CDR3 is TGTGCCAGCTCACTGTTCAGTATAGGGACAGAGCCTAACTATGGCTACACCTTC.

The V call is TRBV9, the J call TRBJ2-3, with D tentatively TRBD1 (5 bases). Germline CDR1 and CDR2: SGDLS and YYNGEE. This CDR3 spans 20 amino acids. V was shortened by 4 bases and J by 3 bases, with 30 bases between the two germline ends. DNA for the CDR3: TGTGCCAGCAGCAGGGGTGTTAGGGAAAATTGGGGTTTAAGAACAGATACGCAGTATTTT. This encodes CASSRGVRENWGLRTDTQYF. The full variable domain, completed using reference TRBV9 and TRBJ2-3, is DSGVTQTPKHLITATGQRVTLRCSPRSGDLSVYWYQQSLDQGLQFLIQYYNGEERAKGNILERFSAQQFPDLHSELNLSSLELGDSALYFCASSRGVRENWGLRTDTQYFGPGTRLTVL.

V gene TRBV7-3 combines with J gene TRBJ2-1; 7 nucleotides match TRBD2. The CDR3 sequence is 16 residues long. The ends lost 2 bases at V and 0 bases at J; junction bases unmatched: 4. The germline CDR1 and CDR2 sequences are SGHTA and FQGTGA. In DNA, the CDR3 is TGTGCCAGCAGCTTAGGGAGGGCTAGCTCCTACAATGAGCAGTTCTTC. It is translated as CASSLGRASSYNEQFF.